Shown below are 2 T cell receptor beta chains from a single sample sequenced in a study of control samples from healthy donors and cancer patients (dated by TCRdb to between 2020 and 2021). Receptor libraries were prepared by the immunoSEQ multiplex PCR assay. TCRdb carries this immuneACCESS record with in-frame sequences only. Its versions omit some clonotypes, under half of them owing to an unresolved V gene in the studies checked, with the rest unexplained. For this sample there are around 140,000 clones; roughly 92% appear just once. The ten largest clones take up 5.5% of the sample. Sequenced material: blood. The receptors here all came from a man aged 18 to 30 in good health.

The rearrangement uses TRBV27 and TRBJ2-4; no firm D call. Germline values: CDR1 MNHEY, CDR2 SMNVEV (reference sequence). Trimming cost V 5 bases and J 1 base, with 15 bases left between them. The CDR3 spans 16 residues. The CDR3 here is CASSPLGEWAKNIQYF. CDR3 DNA: TGTGCCAGCAGTCCCCTAGGCGAGTGGGCCAAAAACATTCAGTACTTC.

CDR3 bases: TGTGCCAGCAGCCAAGATGCGGAAACGAAGAGGACCCAGTACTTC. It yields the protein CASSQDAETKRTQYF. The chain joins TRBV14 to TRBJ2-5, with unresolved D. V lost 0 bases to trimming and J lost 7 bases, with 15 bases between them. Germline-derived CDR1 and CDR2 are SGHDN and FVKESK. The CDR3 runs 15 residues.